The clone carrying this T cell receptor beta chain was counted many times. Its antigen is currently unknown. This record comes from a study of CD8 T cells in ankylosing spondylitis. Library preparation for TCR beta used quantitative 5'-RACE with molecular barcodes. MiXCR was run by TCRdb on the 5' RACE reads, yielding one entry per CDR3 protein. The top ten hold around 4.9% of the sample, which has under 250,000 distinct CDR3 sequences, approximately 7.6% seen once. Findings and limits, study-wide: CD8+ cells made up the disease-linked clones, which were relatively rare in peripheral blood. Reportedly, disease-linked clones are significantly enriched in ankylosing spondylitis patients' matched synovial fluid. Among TCR beta sequences, a motif of several highly homologous variants appeared characteristic of ankylosing spondylitis blood.

CDR3 size: 17 residues. Germline V gives CDR1 SGHRS, CDR2 YFSETQ. Trimming at V came to 3 bases and at J to 1 base, leaving 7 bases not matched to a gene. Source material: blood, either unsorted or a sorted T cell fraction (not recorded which). The chain employs TRBV5-1 and TRBJ2-3, with 11 nucleotides matching TRBD1. The TCR sequence derives from a female donor with ankylosing spondylitis or in good health (not recorded which). This CDR3 is CASSSGTGGRGTDTQYF. The CDR3 region has the DNA TGCGCCAGCAGCTCCGGGACAGGGGGTCGGGGCACAGATACGCAGTATTTT.